This TCR beta chain was captured by sequencing in a study of blood T cell repertoires in COVID-19. This clone was observed a handful of times. Per germline, CDR1 MNHNS and CDR2 SASEGT. V was clipped by 2 bases and J by 4 bases; unmatched bases: 5. The CDR3 loop spans 15 amino acids. As originally analysed: Quantification of nucleated cells was approximated via reference gene primer amplification. Measured with immunoSEQ multiplex PCR; TCRdb has only the in-frame clones, and not every one. The V and J calls and clone size are taken from that table; D and trimming were inferred from the DNA. The repertoire holds 65,000 to 70,000 clones, with about 74% as singletons.

The sequencing sample was made of peripheral blood. This chain connects TRBV6-1 to TRBJ1-2; 9 bases are shared with TRBD1. This TCR was recovered from a human donor in a cohort sampled during active COVID-19. CDR3 DNA sequence: TGTGCCAGCAGTGAAACGGGACAGGGCGCCTATGGCTACACCTTC. Its translation: CASSETGQGAYGYTF.